These 23 T cell receptor beta chains originate from one sample sequenced in a study of shared clonotypes between healthy human individuals (dated by TCRdb to the early 2020s). Preparation of the library involved the immunoSEQ multiplex PCR assay. TCRdb provides this immuneACCESS table in a form limited to in-frame rearrangements. Some clones are lacking; in checked studies, under half of them reflect an unresolved V gene, and why the rest are absent is not known. The sample table contains about 2 million clones; only one count was recorded for 95% of them. Of the sample, 0.13% falls within the top ten clones. Sequencing was carried out using naive CD4+ T cells sorted from blood. Explained via the paper, the cell subset or site label denotes: CD45RA+ positively selected. All receptors come from a man younger than 30 in good health.

The chain employs TRBV11-2 and TRBJ2-4, with TRBD2 matching 7 bases. Per the germline V gene, CDR1 is SGHAT and CDR2 is FQNNGV. CDR3 length equals 15 residues. With V trimmed by 5 bases and J by 6 bases, 10 bases remained unmatched. The CDR3 reads CASSPSTSMGNIQYF. CDR3 in DNA: TGTGCCAGCAGCCCCTCGACTAGCATGGGAAACATTCAGTACTTC. Full variable domain (missing parts from reference TRBV11-2 and TRBJ2-4): EAGVAQSPRYKIIEKRQSVAFWCNPISGHATLYWYQQILGQGPKLLIQFQNNGVVDDSQLPKDRFSAERLKGVDSTLKIQPAKLEDSAVYLCASSPSTSMGNIQYFGAGTRLSVL.

The V call is TRBV10-3, the J call TRBJ1-6, with 7 positions matching TRBD1. CDR1 is ENHRY and CDR2 is SYGVKD in the germline V gene. The V segment lost 4 bases and the J segment 0 bases; nucleotides outside the gene matches: 15. The CDR3 contains 20 residues. In DNA form, the CDR3 reads TGTGCCATCAGTGGCGACAGGGAAGGGGTTCGAACCTCCTATAATTCACCCCTCCACTTT. It codes for CAISGDREGVRTSYNSPLHF.

This sequence joins TRBV10-3 and TRBJ2-1, with D possibly matching TRBD2 (6 bases). V lost 6 bases, J lost 5 bases, and 17 bases lay in between. The CDR3 runs 15 residues. Germline V gene data show CDR1 as ENHRY and CDR2 as SYGVKD. CDR3 sequence: CAIRGTRGDHNEQFF. CDR3 DNA: TGTGCCATCAGGGGGACTCGCGGAGATCACAATGAGCAGTTCTTC.

As to this clone: Other nucleotide sequences from this sample produce the same CDR3. This rearrangement joins TRBV5-1 to TRBJ2-6; TRBD1 matches 7 bases. In germline, CDR1 is SGHRS, CDR2 YFSETQ. The V and J ends lost 4 bases and 0 bases, in that order; junction bases with no gene match: 1. This CDR3 has 15 residues. The CDR3 DNA reads TGCGCCAGCAGCACAGGGGACTCTGGGGCCAACGTCCTGACTTTC. It translates to CASSTGDSGANVLTF.

V is TRBV28 and J is TRBJ1-1; a possible D gene is TRBD1 (6 bases). V shed 6 bases and J shed 3 bases, with 17 bases lying between them. The CDR3 runs 15 residues. The germline gives CDR1 MDHEN, CDR2 SYDVKM. In DNA, the CDR3 is TGTGCCAGCAGCTACGGGGGCGTCGTGGACACTGAAGCTTTCTTT. Translated: CASSYGGVVDTEAFF.

The V gene is TRBV11-3, the J gene TRBJ1-1, with TRBD1 identical over 8 bases. Germline V CDR1 and CDR2: SGHNT, YENEEA. The CDR3 sequence is 17 residues long. V dropped 5 bases and J dropped 0; count of bases not matched to a gene: 11. CDR3 sequence: CASSPTGQDHMNTEAFF. CDR3 DNA: TGTGCCAGCAGCCCGACGGGACAGGATCACATGAACACTGAAGCTTTCTTT. The whole variable domain, remainder taken from reference TRBV11-3 and TRBJ1-1, is EAGVVQSPRYKIIEKKQPVAFWCNPISGHNTLYWYLQNLGQGPELLIRYENEEAVDDSQLPKDRFSAERLKGVDSTLKIQPAELGDSAVYLCASSPTGQDHMNTEAFFGQGTRLTVV.

V and J are TRBV7-2 and TRBJ2-7, with TRBD2 matching 9 bases. The CDR3 is 16 residues long. CDR1 is SGHTA, CDR2 FQGNSA, per germline. J was trimmed by 4 bases and V by 2 bases; bases with no gene match: 9. CDR3 in amino acids: CASSLLPGLARYEQYF. The CDR3, as DNA: TGTGCCAGCAGCTTACTACCAGGACTAGCGAGGTACGAGCAGTACTTC.

The chain employs TRBV14 and TRBJ2-1, with 8 bases fitting TRBD2. CDR1 SGHDN and CDR2 FVKESK come from the germline V gene. The CDR3 is made up of 17 amino acids. The junction had 11 bases not matched to a gene; V was cut back by 4 bases and J by 3 bases. CDR3 sequence: CASSPLRLAGLYNEQFF. In DNA form, the CDR3 reads TGTGCCAGCAGCCCCCTGAGGTTAGCGGGACTCTACAATGAGCAGTTCTTC.

The chain recombines TRBV19 with TRBJ1-2; D remains ambiguous. Germline CDR1 is LNHDA and CDR2 is SQIVND (reference sequence). Between the trimmed V and J ends, which lost 7 bases and 7 bases, there was a span of 16 bases. The CDR3 runs to 13 residues. The CDR3 DNA reads as TGTGCCAGTAATACGCAGGTCGGCGGTGGCTACACCTTC. Protein sequence: CASNTQVGGGYTF. Drawing the rest from reference TRBV19 and TRBJ1-2, the complete variable domain is DGGITQSPKYLFRKEGQNVTLSCEQNLNHDAMYWYRQDPGQGLRLIYYSQIVNDFQKGDIAEGYSVSREKKESFPLTVTSAQKNPTAFYLCASNTQVGGGYTFGSGTRLTVV.

As concerns this clone: The same CDR3 arises from other DNA sequences in this sample as well. The V gene is TRBV5-1, the J gene TRBJ2-6, with D uncertain. Trimming took 4 bases from V and 1 from J, leaving 6 bases between them. The CDR3 consists of 14 residues. Germline loops: CDR1 SGHRS, CDR2 YFSETQ. As DNA, the CDR3 is TGCGCCAGCAGCCTGGGGTCTGGGGCCAACGTCCTGACTTTC. Its protein product is CASSLGSGANVLTF.

V and J are TRBV2 and TRBJ1-2; TRBD1 matches 8 bases. Germline lookup yields CDR1 SNHLY and CDR2 FYNNEI. This CDR3 is 15 amino acids long. J was trimmed by 2 bases and V by 2 bases; bases with no gene match: 4. The DNA for the CDR3 is TGTGCCAGCAGTGAACAAGGGACAGGCAACTATGGCTACACCTTC. Translation: CASSEQGTGNYGYTF.

V gene TRBV6-1 combines with J gene TRBJ1-2; 8 bases are a match to TRBD1. Trimming took 7 bases from V and 5 from J; bases not matched to a gene: 6. CDR3 length: 13 residues. CDR1 is MNHNS and CDR2 is SASEGT in the germline V gene. For the CDR3, the DNA is TGTGCCAGCAACGGACAGGGAACATATGGCTACACCTTC. Its protein is CASNGQGTYGYTF.

The V and J genes are TRBV6-5 and TRBJ1-2, with D possibly TRBD1 on 6 matching bases. The CDR3 loop spans 15 amino acids. Germline assignment: CDR1 MNHEY and CDR2 SVGAGI. Trimming shortened V by 4 bases and J by 4 bases, and 16 bases separated the two germline ends. In DNA form, the CDR3 reads TGTGCCAGCAGTTCGACTAACAGGGAGGGCTATGGCTACACCTTC. As protein: CASSSTNREGYGYTF.

The rearrangement uses TRBV5-8 and TRBJ2-2; TRBD1 aligns across 12 bases. Germline trimming cut 5 bases from V and 5 bases from J; bases unmatched to any gene: 7. Germline CDR1 is SGHTS and CDR2 is YDEGEE. There are 16 residues in the CDR3. In DNA form, the CDR3 reads TGTGCCAGCAGATCCGGGACAGGGGGCGGAACCGGGGAGCTGTTTTTT. It specifies CASRSGTGGGTGELFF.

This clone was seen once. This chain joins TRBV11-2 and TRBJ2-7; 7 bases are a match to TRBD2. V was clipped by 4 bases and J by 3 bases; unmatched bases: 9. The germline V gene has CDR1 SGHAT and CDR2 FQNNGV. CDR3 size: 15 residues. The CDR3: CASSSAGGGSYEQYF. For the CDR3, the DNA is TGTGCCAGCAGCTCCGCCGGGGGAGGGAGCTACGAGCAGTACTTC.

The V gene is TRBV23-1, the J gene TRBJ2-1; 10 bases map to TRBD1. TRBV23-1 qualifies as an ORF whose function is uncertain. The length of the CDR3 is 15 residues. With V trimmed by 5 bases and J by 3 bases, 4 bases remained unmatched. This CDR3 is CASSRDRGLYNEQFF. The CDR3 DNA is TGCGCCAGCAGTAGAGACAGGGGGCTCTACAATGAGCAGTTCTTC.

The chain links TRBV9 to TRBJ2-1; D is undetermined. Germline CDR1 is SGDLS and CDR2 is YYNGEE. The CDR3 is 13 amino acids. Trimming left V 4 bases short and J 7 bases short, with 12 bases between. DNA for the CDR3: TGTGCCAGCAGCCCTCTCTTAAGGAATGAGCAGTTCTTC. Protein product: CASSPLLRNEQFF.

The rearrangement uses TRBV29-1 and TRBJ2-2, with no clear D. Trimming cost V 5 bases and J 0 bases, with 10 bases left between them. This CDR3 is built from 14 residues. Germline assignment: CDR1 SQVTM and CDR2 ANQGSEA. The CDR3 loop is CSVRSVANTGELFF. The DNA for the CDR3 is TGCAGCGTTCGCTCGGTCGCGAACACCGGGGAGCTGTTTTTT.

The chain has TRBV5-1 and TRBJ2-7; D is uncertain. The CDR3 extends over 13 amino acids. Trimming stripped 4 bases from V and 0 bases from J, with 8 bases between. CDR1 and CDR2 from the germline V gene are SGHRS and YFSETQ. CDR3 in amino acids: CASSVVSSYEQYF. CDR3 DNA: TGCGCCAGCAGCGTAGTTAGCTCCTACGAGCAGTACTTC. Complete variable domain (other parts from reference TRBV5-1 and TRBJ2-7): KAGVTQTPRYLIKTRGQQVTLSCSPISGHRSVSWYQQTPGQGLQFLFEYFSETQRNKGNFPGRFSGRQFSNSRSEMNVSTLELGDSALYLCASSVVSSYEQYFGPGTRLTVT.

This chain joins TRBV7-9 and TRBJ1-5; TRBD1 matches at 9 bases. Losses at the gene ends were 5 bases for V and 7 bases for J; bases not matched to a gene: 12. The CDR3 covers 16 residues. Looked up from germline, CDR1 is SEHNR and CDR2 is FQNEAQ (reference sequence). CDR3 amino acids: CASSPDRGTSRQPQHF. CDR3 bases: TGTGCCAGCAGCCCAGACAGGGGGACAAGTCGGCAGCCCCAGCATTTT.

The chain joins TRBV12-5 to TRBJ2-1; 11 bases align to TRBD2. The CDR3 loop spans 20 amino acids. The germline gives CDR1 LGHNT, CDR2 FRNRAP. The V and J ends lost 1 base and 4 bases, in that order; junction bases with no gene match: 15. CDR3 region: CASGLDPKGTGTSGYNEQFF. CDR3 DNA: TGTGCTAGTGGTTTGGACCCAAAGGGAACCGGGACTAGCGGTTACAATGAGCAGTTCTTC.

The J gene is TRBJ1-5, the V gene TRBV18; D is unresolved. Trimming removed 2 bases at V and 3 bases at J, with 8 bases between. Germline lookup yields CDR1 KGHSH and CDR2 LQKENI. CDR3 length: 14 residues. CDR3 region: CASSPLVSNQPQHF. CDR3 nucleotide sequence: TGTGCCAGCTCACCATTGGTGTCCAATCAGCCCCAGCATTTT. Combining the CDR3 with reference TRBV18 and TRBJ1-5 gives the whole variable domain NAGVMQNPRHLVRRRGQEARLRCSPMKGHSHVYWYRQLPEEGLKFMVYLQKENIIDESGMPKERFSAEFPKEGPSILRIQQVVRGDSAAYFCASSPLVSNQPQHFGDGTRLSIL.

The rearrangement uses TRBV2 and TRBJ1-2; 11 nucleotides line up with TRBD1. The length of the CDR3 is 15 residues. Germline V CDR1 and CDR2: SNHLY, FYNNEI. V lost 4 bases and J lost 4; bases outside the gene matches: 5. CDR3 in DNA: TGTGCCAGCAGTGTTACCGGGACAGGGGGCTATGGCTACACCTTC. Its translation is CASSVTGTGGYGYTF.